The next 26 T cell receptor beta chains were all read from a single sample in a study of OX40 agonist ivuxolimab in advanced cancers. The protocol was immunoSEQ multiplex PCR, while the TCRdb copy is restricted to in-frame clones and leaves out a portion. The data hold tens of thousands of clones, with 89% observed a single time. Here the sequenced sample was CD4+ or CD8+ T cells sorted from blood, taken in a trial of the OX40 agonist ivuxolimab. The receptors originated from an adult with an advanced solid tumor such as melanoma, head and neck, liver or kidney cancer.

The V and J genes are TRBV6-6 and TRBJ2-7; 9 bases agree with TRBD1. The trim removed 2 bases at V and 4 bases at J, leaving 3 bases unmatched. CDR1 is MNHNY and CDR2 is SVGAGI in the germline V gene (reference sequence). The CDR3 runs 14 residues. CDR3 loop: CASSYPGQGYEQYV. The CDR3 DNA follows: TGTGCCAGCAGTTACCCAGGACAGGGGTACGAGCAGTACGTC.

The V gene is TRBV7-9, the J gene TRBJ1-6, with D tentatively TRBD1 (5 bases). V was trimmed by 5 bases and J by 7 bases, leaving 15 bases between them. Germline CDR1 is SEHNR and CDR2 is FQNEAQ (reference sequence). The CDR3 runs 15 residues. DNA of the CDR3: TGTGCCAGCAGCCCAAATGGGCGGGGGAATTCACCCCTCCACTTT. Translating gives CASSPNGRGNSPLHF.

Written as DNA, the CDR3 is TGTGCCAGCTCACCAAGCGGGAGCACAGATACGCAGTATTTT. This sequence encodes CASSPSGSTDTQYF. The V and J genes are TRBV18 and TRBJ2-3; maybe TRBD2 (6 bases). Looked up from germline, CDR1 is KGHSH and CDR2 is LQKENI. The CDR3 sequence is 14 residues long. Trimming shortened V by 2 bases and J by 0 bases, and 6 bases separated the two germline ends.

As concerns this clone: In the same sample, other DNA sequences code for this CDR3. The chain's CDR3 is CASSPGLNTEAFF. CDR3 nucleotide sequence: TGTGCCAGCTCACCCGGTCTGAACACTGAAGCTTTCTTT. This sequence joins TRBV18 and TRBJ1-1; no definite D call. V was shortened by 3 bases and J by 0 bases, with 5 bases between the two germline ends. The V gene's germline CDR1 is KGHSH and CDR2 LQKENI. The length of the CDR3 is 13 residues.

The chain recombines TRBV6-4 with TRBJ1-1; no definite D call. The germline V gene encodes CDR1 MRHNA and CDR2 SNTAGT. The V and J ends lost 4 bases and 5 bases respectively, with 14 bases between them. The CDR3 consists of 14 residues. CDR3 amino acids: CASSAVFGFTEAFF. The CDR3, as DNA: TGTGCCAGCAGTGCGGTGTTTGGGTTTACTGAAGCTTTCTTT.

The chain recombines TRBV7-2 with TRBJ2-1; a weak D match, TRBD2 (5 bases). Trimming shortened V by 10 bases and J by 3 bases, and 7 bases separated the two germline ends. The CDR3 contains 11 residues. From germline, CDR1 is SGHTA and CDR2 FQGNSA. This CDR3 is CATGFYNEQFF. CDR3 sequence (DNA): TGTGCCACGGGATTCTACAATGAGCAGTTCTTC.

The V and J genes are TRBV9 and TRBJ2-2; D possibly corresponds to TRBD1 (7 bases). This CDR3 has 14 residues. Trimming removed 2 bases from V and 6 bases from J, with 11 bases in between. Germline V CDR1 and CDR2: SGDLS, YYNGEE. CDR3 loop: CASSVQGGPGELFF. The CDR3 nucleotides read TGTGCCAGCAGCGTTCAGGGGGGCCCCGGGGAGCTGTTTTTT.

The J gene is TRBJ2-3, the V gene TRBV7-3; D uncertain. V was cut by 6 bases and J by 5 bases, with 15 bases left in between. Germline loops: CDR1 SGHTA, CDR2 FQGTGA. The CDR3 has 14 amino acids. The CDR3 bases are TGTGCCAGCAGAAAAGGGCCTTCGCAAGATACGCAGTATTTT. This translates into CASRKGPSQDTQYF.

This chain uses TRBV9 with TRBJ1-6; D perhaps matches TRBD1 (6 bases). Germline CDR1 SGDLS, CDR2 YYNGEE. The CDR3 covers 15 residues. Trimming stripped 0 bases from V and 10 bases from J, with 14 bases between. CDR3 DNA: TGTGCCAGCAGCGTAGAGGGCAGGGGAAGCTCACCCCTCCACTTT. Protein: CASSVEGRGSSPLHF.

V usage is TRBV5-1 and J usage is TRBJ1-4, with 9 bases identical to TRBD1. The CDR3 totals 16 residues. The trim removed 4 bases at V and 0 bases at J, leaving 4 bases unmatched. The germline CDR1 and CDR2 sequences are SGHRS and YFSETQ. The chain's CDR3 is CASSEGQGSTNEKLFF. CDR3 bases: TGCGCCAGCAGCGAGGGACAGGGCTCAACTAATGAAAAACTGTTTTTT.

The chain employs TRBV28 and TRBJ1-2, with a weak D call TRBD1 (5 bases). The V gene lost 3 bases and the J gene lost 4 bases, with 6 bases spanning the gap. This CDR3 has 12 amino acids. Germline V gives CDR1 MDHEN, CDR2 SYDVKM. CDR3 in amino acids: CASSFGGYGYTF. The CDR3 DNA is TGTGCCAGCAGTTTTGGGGGCTATGGCTACACCTTC.

This clone was counted only a few times. The V and J genes are TRBV4-1 and TRBJ1-2; 7 nucleotides match TRBD1. The CDR3 has 15 amino acids. Germline values: CDR1 MGHRA, CDR2 YSYEKL. J lost 4 bases, V lost 0 bases, and 5 bases had no gene match. The CDR3 sequence: CASSQDENRGYGYTF. The CDR3 DNA reads TGCGCCAGCAGCCAAGATGAGAACAGGGGCTATGGCTACACCTTC.

This chain links TRBV27 with TRBJ1-3; no definite D call. Looked up from germline, CDR1 is MNHEY and CDR2 is SMNVEV (reference sequence). The CDR3 is 14 residues long. Trimming cost V 4 bases and J 0 bases, with 7 bases left between them. CDR3 DNA: TGTGCCAGCAGTTCTTGGGCCTCTGGAAACACCATATATTTT. This gives the protein CASSSWASGNTIYF.

In DNA, the CDR3 is TGTGCCGGATCCGGGACAGGGCCCTACGAGCAGTACTTC. Residues: CAGSGTGPYEQYF. The rearrangement joins TRBV30 to TRBJ2-7, with 9 bases identical to TRBD1. The germline V gene encodes CDR1 GTSNPN and CDR2 SVGIG (reference sequence). CDR3 length: 13 residues. Losses at the gene ends were 8 bases for V and 2 bases for J; bases not matched to a gene: 7.

This chain connects TRBV4-1 to TRBJ1-2; D is unresolved. The V end was cut by 6 bases, the J end by 0 bases, with 11 bases between. The germline V gene encodes CDR1 MGHRA and CDR2 YSYEKL. This CDR3 is built from 14 residues. Here the CDR3 DNA reads TGCGCCAGCAGTTCGCAGAGAACTAACTATGGCTACACCTTC. Amino acid sequence: CASSSQRTNYGYTF.

The chain combines TRBV11-2 with TRBJ2-1, with 9 bases aligning to TRBD2. This CDR3 is 14 amino acids long. Germline V lookup: CDR1 SGHAT, CDR2 FQNNGV. V shed 7 bases and J 10 bases; nucleotides not matched to a gene: 11. The CDR3 DNA reads TGTGCCAGCACGCGGGAGGGTAGTGGGAGGGAGCAGTTCTTC. This gives the protein CASTREGSGREQFF. The whole variable domain, remainder taken from reference TRBV11-2 and TRBJ2-1, is EAGVAQSPRYKIIEKRQSVAFWCNPISGHATLYWYQQILGQGPKLLIQFQNNGVVDDSQLPKDRFSAERLKGVDSTLKIQPAKLEDSAVYLCASTREGSGREQFFGPGTRLTVL.

The chain has TRBV4-1 and TRBJ2-2; no clear D gene. Germline CDR1 is MGHRA and CDR2 is YSYEKL. There are 16 residues in the CDR3. Between the trimmed V and J ends, which lost 3 bases and 3 bases, there was a span of 14 bases. The CDR3 sequence: CASSHRSDPYTGELFF. DNA of the CDR3: TGCGCCAGCAGCCATAGGAGCGATCCTTACACCGGGGAGCTGTTTTTT.

This chain connects TRBV28 to TRBJ1-4; 7 bases are shared with TRBD1. Germline CDR1 and CDR2: MDHEN and SYDVKM. V was clipped by 5 bases and J by 4 bases; unmatched bases: 7. This CDR3 is 15 amino acids long. This CDR3 reads CASSPYRGSNEKLFF. CDR3 DNA: TGTGCCAGCAGTCCCTACAGGGGAAGTAATGAAAAACTGTTTTTT.

The rearrangement links TRBV4-1 to TRBJ2-3; the match to TRBD2 covers 13 bases. Trimming at V came to 2 bases and at J to 5 bases, leaving 7 bases not matched to a gene. CDR3 length: 17 residues. Germline assignment: CDR1 MGHRA and CDR2 YSYEKL. The CDR3 DNA follows: TGCGCCAGCAGCCAACCTTTACTAGCGGGGGGGCAAGATACGCAGTATTTT. The encoded protein is CASSQPLLAGGQDTQYF.

This clone was detected only once. This chain links TRBV15 with TRBJ1-1; D remains unclear. The CDR3 totals 13 residues. Between the trimmed V and J ends, which lost 0 bases and 10 bases, there was a span of 12 bases. CDR1 and CDR2 (germline): LNHNV, YYDKDF (reference sequence). This CDR3 reads CATSRDQRVLAFF. DNA of the CDR3: TGTGCCACCAGCAGAGATCAGCGGGTGTTAGCTTTCTTT. Together with reference TRBV15 and TRBJ1-1, the CDR3 gives the full variable domain: DAMVIQNPRYQVTQFGKPVTLSCSQTLNHNVMYWYQQKSSQAPKLLFHYYDKDFNNEADTPDNFQSRRPNTSFCFLDIRSPGLGDTAMYLCATSRDQRVLAFFGQGTRLTVV.

The CDR3 loop reads CASSLGGFMAGELFF. Written as DNA, the CDR3 is TGTGCCAGCAGCTTAGGGGGGTTTATGGCCGGGGAGCTGTTTTTT. V is TRBV7-9 and J is TRBJ2-2, with D possibly called TRBD1 or TRBD2 (5 bases each). The germline V and J ends were trimmed by 1 base and 6 bases, with 12 bases remaining between them. The CDR3 runs 15 residues. Per the germline V gene, CDR1 is SEHNR and CDR2 is FQNEAQ (reference sequence).

This chain uses TRBV21-1 with TRBJ2-7; the D segment call TRBD2 is taken from the table without a DNA check. TRBV21-1 is a pseudogene locus. CDR3 length equals 16 residues. The DNA for the CDR3 is TGTGCCAGCAGCAAAGAGGGGACTAGGACAAGCTACGAGCAGTACTTC. It translates to CASSKEGTRTSYEQYF.

The V gene is TRBV4-2, the J gene TRBJ2-3; D not resolved. The V end lost 0 bases, the J end lost 3 bases, and 4 bases lay between the germline ends. The germline V gene has CDR1 LGHNA and CDR2 YNFKEQ. The CDR3 sequence is 13 residues long. DNA of the CDR3: TGTGCCAGCAGCCAAGAGTTGACAGATACGCAGTATTTT. This gives the protein CASSQELTDTQYF.

This chain joins TRBV9 and TRBJ2-5; D unresolved. The CDR3 consists of 13 residues. V was clipped by 3 bases and J by 4 bases, with 10 bases between them. CDR1 is SGDLS and CDR2 is YYNGEE in the germline V gene. DNA for the CDR3: TGTGCCAGCAGCGGGCTGGTAGGAGAGACCCAGTACTTC. Protein sequence: CASSGLVGETQYF. Complete variable domain (other parts from reference TRBV9 and TRBJ2-5): DSGVTQTPKHLITATGQRVTLRCSPRSGDLSVYWYQQSLDQGLQFLIQYYNGEERAKGNILERFSAQQFPDLHSELNLSSLELGDSALYFCASSGLVGETQYFGPGTRLLVL.

The gene calls are TRBV28 and TRBJ2-1; TRBD1 agrees at 9 bases. CDR3 length equals 15 residues. Germline trimming cut 7 bases from V and 4 bases from J; bases unmatched to any gene: 8. CDR1 is MDHEN, CDR2 SYDVKM, per germline. CDR3 sequence (DNA): TGTGCCAGCACCCATAGGGGACAGGGTTACAATGAGCAGTTCTTC. Its protein product is CASTHRGQGYNEQFF. Full variable domain (rest looked up from reference TRBV28 and TRBJ2-1): DVKVTQSSRYLVKRTGEKVFLECVQDMDHENMFWYRQDPGLGLRLIYFSYDVKMKEKGDIPEGYSVSREKKERFSLILESASTNQTSMYLCASTHRGQGYNEQFFGPGTRLTVL.

J is TRBJ2-3 and V is TRBV5-1, with D hard to call. Germline V gene data show CDR1 as SGHRS and CDR2 as YFSETQ. Trimming shortened V by 0 bases and J by 0 bases, and 5 bases separated the two germline ends. The CDR3 totals 14 residues. The CDR3 sequence: CASSLGASTDTQYF. Written as DNA, the CDR3 is TGCGCCAGCAGCTTGGGGGCAAGCACAGATACGCAGTATTTT.